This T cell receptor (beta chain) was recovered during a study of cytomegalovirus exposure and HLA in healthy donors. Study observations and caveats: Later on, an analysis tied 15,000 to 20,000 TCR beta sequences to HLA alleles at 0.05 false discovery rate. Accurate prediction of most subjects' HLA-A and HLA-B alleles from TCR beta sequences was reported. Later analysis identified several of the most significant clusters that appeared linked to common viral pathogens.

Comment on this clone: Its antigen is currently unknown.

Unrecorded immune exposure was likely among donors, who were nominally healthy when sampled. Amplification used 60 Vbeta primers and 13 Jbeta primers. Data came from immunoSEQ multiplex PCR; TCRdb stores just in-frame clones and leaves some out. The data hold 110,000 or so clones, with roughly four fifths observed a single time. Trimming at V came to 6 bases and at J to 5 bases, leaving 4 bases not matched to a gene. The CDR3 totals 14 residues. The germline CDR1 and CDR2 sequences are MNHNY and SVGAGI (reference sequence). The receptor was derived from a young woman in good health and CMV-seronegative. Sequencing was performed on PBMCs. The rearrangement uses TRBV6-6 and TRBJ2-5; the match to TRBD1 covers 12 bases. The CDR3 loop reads CASRRGQGAETQYF. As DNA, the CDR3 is TGTGCCAGCAGGCGGGGACAGGGGGCCGAGACCCAGTACTTC.